The T cell receptor (beta chain) described here comes from a study of control samples from healthy donors and cancer patients (dated by TCRdb to the early 2020s). Receptors were amplified or captured by the immunoSEQ multiplex PCR assay. What TCRdb holds here is the immuneACCESS table cut down to in-frame rearrangements. Part of the clones is not present; checked against another copy, under half of the missing clones reflect an unresolved V gene, and the others are unexplained. The sample table holds over 45,000 clones, of which roughly nine tenths were seen once. Clones ranked in the top ten supply roughly 0.8% of the sample. The germline V end is reduced by 6 bases and the J end by 4 bases; junction bases left unmatched: 9. The germline V gene encodes CDR1 ENHRY and CDR2 SYGVKD. The CDR3 spans 17 residues, from the cysteine through the phenylalanine. Left in the record is the CDR3 DNA by itself, 51 bases read in frame from the first base.

On this clone: No antigen is known for it. Base qualities are not at hand, and no much larger clone is one base apart.

The sample comprised PBMCs. The clonotype was recovered from a man aged 30-40 years with colorectal cancer. Recombination joined TRBV10-3 with TRBJ2-2; the junction holds 12 bases that match TRBD2. The nucleotide sequence reads TGTGCCATCAGGGAGGTACTAGCGGGGGGCAGCACCGGGGAGCTGTTTTTT. Translated, it gives CAIREVLAGGSTGELFF.